What follows are 22 T cell receptor beta chains derived from one specimen sequenced in a study of T cell responses to AZD1222 COVID-19 vaccine (dated by TCRdb to about 2021). The sample's time point label, in plain terms: baseline before first vaccination. Preparation of the library involved the immunoSEQ multiplex PCR assay. The table was pulled from immuneACCESS by TCRdb, which kept in-frame rearrangements only. Such tables lose some clones; where checked, under half of the loss comes from unresolved V genes, and the rest has no known cause. For this sample the table gives under 140,000 clones, of which about four fifths were detected only once. The ten largest clones add up to roughly 4.5% of the sample. This specimen consisted of peripheral blood, obtained on day 0 of AZD1222 vaccination. The receptors shown here come from an adult in good health.

The chain carries TRBV12-2 and TRBJ2-1; the D call in the table, TRBD2, was not verified against the DNA. TRBV12-2 is a pseudogene locus. The CDR3 runs 16 residues. CDR3 sequence: CASRLGTSGAYNEQFF. Here the CDR3 DNA reads TGTGCAAGTCGCTTAGGGACTAGCGGGGCTTACAATGAGCAGTTCTTC.

This clone was seen more than once but under ten times. The rearrangement links TRBV5-1 to TRBJ1-2; D call uncertain. This CDR3 region has 18 residues. V was pared by 4 bases and J by 2 bases, with 24 bases between. CDR1 SGHRS and CDR2 YFSETQ come from the germline V gene. The CDR3 region is CASSIAIKGRKMNYGYTF. The CDR3 bases are TGCGCCAGCAGCATAGCCATTAAGGGCCGCAAAATGAACTATGGCTACACCTTC. Full variable domain (rest looked up from reference TRBV5-1 and TRBJ1-2): KAGVTQTPRYLIKTRGQQVTLSCSPISGHRSVSWYQQTPGQGLQFLFEYFSETQRNKGNFPGRFSGRQFSNSRSEMNVSTLELGDSALYLCASSIAIKGRKMNYGYTFGSGTRLTVV.

V usage is TRBV21-1 and J usage is TRBJ2-7. TRBV21-1 is listed as a pseudogene. This CDR3 region has 17 residues. CDR3 in DNA: TGTGCCAGCAGCCCACCACCGACGGGGACCTATTCCTACGAGCAGTACTTC. This sequence encodes CASSPPPTGTYSYEQYF.

The rearrangement links TRBV6-5 to TRBJ1-1, with a possible D match to TRBD1 (6 bases). V gave up 2 bases and J gave up 10 bases, with 14 bases separating them. The CDR3 loop spans 13 amino acids. CDR1 MNHEY and CDR2 SVGAGI come from the germline V gene. The CDR3 is CASSYGRGWGAFF. CDR3 nucleotides: TGTGCCAGCAGTTACGGTAGGGGGTGGGGAGCTTTCTTT.

The chain couples TRBV11-3 to TRBJ2-1; TRBD1 might be the D (5 bases). The V gene's germline CDR1 is SGHNT and CDR2 YENEEA. The CDR3 sequence is 13 residues long. V gave up 5 bases and J gave up 3 bases, with 8 bases separating them. CDR3 DNA sequence: TGTGCCAGCAGCCGAAGGGGCTACAATGAGCAGTTCTTC. It specifies CASSRRGYNEQFF.

This chain links TRBV6-2 or TRBV6-3 with TRBJ2-1; D remains ambiguous. The CDR3 runs to 12 residues. V lost 6 bases to trimming and J lost 3 bases, with 6 bases between them. Germline loops: CDR1 MNHEY, CDR2 SVGEGT. The CDR3 region is CASSEFYNEQFF. The CDR3 bases are TGTGCCAGCAGCGAATTCTACAATGAGCAGTTCTTC.

The chain has TRBV18 and TRBJ1-1; 7 nucleotides line up with TRBD1. The CDR3 extends over 14 amino acids. From germline, CDR1 is KGHSH and CDR2 LQKENI. Trimming at V came to 2 bases and at J to 5 bases, leaving 5 bases not matched to a gene. CDR3 coding DNA: TGTGCCAGCTCACCAAAGACAGGGAGAACTGAAGCTTTCTTT. Translation: CASSPKTGRTEAFF.

The rearrangement links TRBV7-9 to TRBJ1-6, with 9 bases that match TRBD1. This CDR3 is 15 amino acids long. Germline V lookup: CDR1 SEHNR, CDR2 FQNEAQ (reference sequence). Trimming took 5 bases from V and 5 from J; bases not matched to a gene: 4. The CDR3 spells CASSKGTGNNSPLHF. In nucleotides, the CDR3 is TGTGCCAGCAGCAAAGGGACAGGGAATAATTCACCCCTCCACTTT.

The chain employs TRBV5-5 and TRBJ1-1; possibly TRBD1 for D (5 bases). The CDR3 runs to 14 residues. V was clipped by 0 bases and J by 7 bases, with 13 bases between them. Germline V CDR1 and CDR2: SGHKS, YYEKEE (reference sequence). The CDR3, as DNA: TGTGCCAGCAGCTTGGCCGGGGCTTATGGTGAAGCTTTCTTT. It yields the protein CASSLAGAYGEAFF.

This clone was found once. This CDR3 is CASSFGGGAHEQYF. In nucleotides, the CDR3 is TGTGCCAGCAGCTTTGGCGGGGGGGCCCACGAGCAGTACTTC. The gene calls are TRBV7-2 and TRBJ2-7; 9 nucleotides line up with TRBD2. There are 14 residues in the CDR3. V lost 3 bases, J lost 5 bases, and 5 bases stayed unmatched. Germline V gene sequence: CDR1 SGHTA, CDR2 FQGNSA.

This rearrangement joins TRBV3-1 (or the pseudogene TRBV3-2) to TRBJ1-3; no firm D call. Deletions cut 6 bases from V and 0 bases from J, with 15 bases between. Germline V gene data show CDR1 as LGHDT and CDR2 as YNNKEL (reference sequence). This CDR3 contains 16 residues. In DNA, the CDR3 is TGTGCCAGCAGATCAGATTACCAGAGCTCTGGAAACACCATATATTTT. Protein product: CASRSDYQSSGNTIYF.

The V call is TRBV5-1, the J call TRBJ2-1; D unclear. CDR3 length equals 11 residues. The germline gives CDR1 SGHRS, CDR2 YFSETQ. The V end lost 4 bases, the J end lost 9 bases, and 8 bases lay between the germline ends. The CDR3 region is CASSLGREQFF. CDR3 coding DNA: TGCGCCAGCAGCCTCGGACGTGAGCAGTTCTTC. The entire variable domain, with the rest obtained from reference TRBV5-1 and TRBJ2-1, is as follows: KAGVTQTPRYLIKTRGQQVTLSCSPISGHRSVSWYQQTPGQGLQFLFEYFSETQRNKGNFPGRFSGRQFSNSRSEMNVSTLELGDSALYLCASSLGREQFFGPGTRLTVL.

This clone has only one observation. The germline gene is not matched at one end of the junction; a read error may be the cause. This rearrangement joins TRBV4-1 to TRBJ2-7; D might be TRBD1 (5 bases). Germline CDR1 reads MGHRA; CDR2 reads YSYEKL. The CDR3 spans 15 residues. Here the CDR3 DNA reads TGCGCCAACAGCCAGGCAACAGGTTCCCCCTACGAGCAGTACTTC. Protein product: CANSQATGSPYEQYF.

The V and J genes are TRBV18 and TRBJ1-1, with D unclear. The CDR3 totals 14 residues. Trimming took 0 bases from V and 1 from J, leaving 6 bases between them. Germline V CDR1 and CDR2: KGHSH, LQKENI. The CDR3 nucleotides read TGTGCCAGCTCACCACCCGGAAGGAACACTGAAGCTTTCTTT. It yields the protein CASSPPGRNTEAFF.

V usage is TRBV7-2 and J usage is TRBJ1-2; 7 bases are shared with TRBD1. CDR1 and CDR2 from the germline V gene are SGHTA and FQGNSA. V was pared by 1 base and J by 8 bases, with 7 bases of the junction left unmatched. This CDR3 is built from 14 residues. The CDR3 loop reads CASSLVEGAKGYTF. The DNA for the CDR3 is TGTGCCAGCAGCTTAGTAGAGGGGGCTAAGGGCTACACCTTC.

The chain joins TRBV9 to TRBJ2-1; 7 positions match TRBD2. The junction had 9 bases not matched to a gene; V was cut back by 0 bases and J by 6 bases. CDR1 and CDR2 from the germline V gene are SGDLS and YYNGEE. The CDR3 runs to 16 residues. CDR3 nucleotide sequence: TGTGCCAGCAGCGTAGACGGCGGGGTAGCGGGCAATGAGCAGTTCTTC. Amino acids: CASSVDGGVAGNEQFF.

The CDR3 sequence is CASSLEEGVNSPLHF. The CDR3 region has the DNA TGTGCCAGCAGCTTGGAGGAAGGAGTAAATTCACCCCTCCACTTT. The chain recombines TRBV5-8 with TRBJ1-6; D remains unclear. Germline V CDR1 and CDR2: SGHTS, YDEGEE. The CDR3 is 15 residues long. Trimming pared 0 bases from V and 7 bases from J, leaving 11 bases between.

This sequence joins TRBV27 and TRBJ1-1; the match to TRBD1 covers 7 bases. The J segment lost 1 base and the V segment lost 4 bases, leaving 3 bases of the junction unmatched. The germline V gene has CDR1 MNHEY and CDR2 SMNVEV (reference sequence). CDR3 size: 14 residues. CDR3 region: CASSSGGRNTEAFF. Here the CDR3 DNA reads TGTGCCAGCAGTTCAGGGGGAAGGAACACTGAAGCTTTCTTT.

The gene calls are TRBV6-6 and TRBJ2-5, with 7 bases aligning to TRBD1. CDR3 size: 15 residues. CDR1 is MNHNY, CDR2 SVGAGI, per germline (reference sequence). With V trimmed by 8 bases and J by 2 bases, 11 bases remained unmatched. The CDR3 here is CASSKGDSRQETQYF. CDR3 bases: TGTGCCAGCTCAAAAGGGGACAGCAGACAAGAGACCCAGTACTTC.

This clone appeared a few times. V and J are TRBV7-6 and TRBJ1-1; possibly TRBD1 for D (6 bases). V lost 3 bases to trimming and J lost 1 base, with 12 bases between them. Germline loops: CDR1 SGHVS, CDR2 FNYEAQ. This CDR3 has 15 residues. The CDR3 region is CASSFGQSRNTEAFF. As DNA, the CDR3 is TGTGCCAGCAGCTTTGGACAGTCTAGGAACACTGAAGCTTTCTTT.

V is TRBV5-1 and J is TRBJ1-2; D is undetermined. Germline CDR1 is SGHRS and CDR2 is YFSETQ. The CDR3 is 15 amino acids. The V end was cut by 7 bases, the J end by 5 bases, with 21 bases between. The CDR3 spells CASAMSSGSSYGYTF. The DNA of the CDR3 is TGCGCCAGCGCCATGTCTTCGGGAAGCTCATATGGCTACACCTTC. The variable domain in full, with the rest retrieved from reference TRBV5-1 and TRBJ1-2, is KAGVTQTPRYLIKTRGQQVTLSCSPISGHRSVSWYQQTPGQGLQFLFEYFSETQRNKGNFPGRFSGRQFSNSRSEMNVSTLELGDSALYLCASAMSSGSSYGYTFGSGTRLTVV.

CDR3 region: CASSLAVAGGPIPYEQYF. The CDR3, as DNA: TGTGCCAGCAGCTTGGCGGTAGCGGGGGGCCCAATCCCTTACGAGCAGTACTTC. The chain combines TRBV5-5 with TRBJ2-7; TRBD2 aligns across 10 bases. The CDR3 loop spans 18 amino acids. CDR1 and CDR2 (germline): SGHKS, YYEKEE (reference sequence). The V and J ends lost 0 bases and 4 bases, in that order; junction bases with no gene match: 13.